What follows are 29 T cell receptor beta chains derived from one specimen sequenced in a study of T cells in Graves' hyperthyroidism and ophthalmopathy. Amplification yielded TCR beta CDR3 regions, with RNA transcripts as the source. The HTBI primer set drove a first-round RT-PCR of the TCR CDR3. MiXCR, applied by TCRdb to the multiplex PCR reads, yields one record per CDR3 protein. The sample contains fewer than 250,000 distinct CDR3 sequences, under 20% of which appear only once. The source material was blood. The origin of the receptors is a man between 45 and 60 years old with Graves' hyperthyroidism.

This clonotype has ten or more counts. The chain employs TRBV20-1 and TRBJ2-1; unclear D gene. The V and J ends lost 0 bases and 8 bases respectively, with 29 bases between them. This CDR3 spans 19 amino acids. The V gene's germline CDR1 is DFQATT and CDR2 SNEGSKA (reference sequence). The DNA of the CDR3 is TGCAGTGCTAGAGAGATCAAATACAACTCAAGGTTTGGCATCTATGAGCAGTTCTTC. This sequence encodes CSAREIKYNSRFGIYEQFF.

This clonotype was detected ten times or more. The chain uses TRBV2 and TRBJ1-2; weak D call: TRBD1 (5 bases). The CDR3 loop spans 14 amino acids. Germline-derived CDR1 and CDR2 are SNHLY and FYNNEI. Trimming left V 4 bases short and J 3 bases short, with 12 bases between. The DNA of the CDR3 is TGTGCCAGCAGTGTGGGGAAGGGGCACTATGGCTACACCTTC. Translating it yields CASSVGKGHYGYTF.

This clonotype was seen ten or more times. This chain uses TRBV7-8 with TRBJ2-3; tentatively, D is TRBD2 (5 bases). The CDR3 totals 16 residues. V lost 4 bases and J 0 bases, leaving 14 bases between the germline ends. In germline, CDR1 is SGHVS, CDR2 FQNEAQ. The CDR3 bases are TGTGCCAGCAGCTCGCCCCTAGGGAGTAGCACAGATACGCAGTATTTT. Its translation is CASSSPLGSSTDTQYF.

The table lists this clonotype with a few counts. The chain carries TRBV15 and TRBJ2-3; D is possibly TRBD1 (6 bases). Germline values: CDR1 LNHNV, CDR2 YYDKDF (reference sequence). This CDR3 has 14 residues. V lost 3 bases and J 2 bases, leaving 9 bases between the germline ends. The CDR3 reads CATSRDRNTDTQYF. CDR3 in DNA: TGTGCCACCAGCAGGGACAGAAACACAGATACGCAGTATTTT. Together with reference TRBV15 and TRBJ2-3, the CDR3 gives the full variable domain: DAMVIQNPRYQVTQFGKPVTLSCSQTLNHNVMYWYQQKSSQAPKLLFHYYDKDFNNEADTPDNFQSRRPNTSFCFLDIRSPGLGDTAMYLCATSRDRNTDTQYFGPGTRLTVL.

This clonotype was seen repeatedly, ten times or more. The J gene is TRBJ2-3, the V gene TRBV7-6; TRBD1 is a possible D gene (6 bases). This CDR3 is 17 amino acids long. The V gene's germline CDR1 is SGHVS and CDR2 FNYEAQ. Trimming took 1 base from V and 6 from J, leaving 20 bases between them. This CDR3 is CASSLVGGTGWVDTQYF. In DNA, the CDR3 is TGTGCCAGCAGCTTAGTAGGGGGAACTGGATGGGTGGATACGCAGTATTTT.

This rearrangement joins TRBV28 to TRBJ2-7; 7 bases line up with TRBD1. Germline V gene data show CDR1 as MDHEN and CDR2 as SYDVKM. The CDR3 length is 14 residues. V was clipped by 2 bases and J by 5 bases; unmatched bases: 6. CDR3 protein: CASSLQGVLNEQYF. The CDR3 DNA follows: TGTGCCAGCAGTTTACAGGGGGTCCTTAACGAGCAGTACTTC.

The chain couples TRBV2 to TRBJ2-7; 7 nucleotides match TRBD1. V was clipped by 5 bases and J by 3 bases; unmatched bases: 10. Germline V gene sequence: CDR1 SNHLY, CDR2 FYNNEI. CDR3 length: 15 amino acids. CDR3 loop: CASSRYRGTHYEQYF. The CDR3 DNA sequence: TGTGCCAGCAGTAGATACAGGGGAACCCACTACGAGCAGTACTTC.

This clonotype occurred a few times. This sequence joins TRBV24-1 and TRBJ2-3; 7 bases match TRBD1. The germline V gene has CDR1 KGHDR and CDR2 SFDVKD. The V segment lost 6 bases and the J segment 4 bases; nucleotides outside the gene matches: 3. This CDR3 has 13 residues. The CDR3 spells CATSLTGADTQYF. CDR3 DNA sequence: TGTGCCACCAGTTTAACAGGGGCAGATACGCAGTATTTT.

The rearrangement links TRBV6-1 to TRBJ1-3; no clear D. The CDR3 contains 17 residues. Trimming took off 3 bases at V and 0 bases at J, with 15 bases between the two ends. CDR1 is MNHNS and CDR2 is SASEGT in the germline V gene. Written as DNA, the CDR3 is TGTGCCAGCAGTGACATGTTTCTGGAGGGCTCTGGAAACACCATATATTTT. Residues: CASSDMFLEGSGNTIYF.

This clonotype was recorded at least ten times. The chain is built from TRBV2 and TRBJ2-1, with TRBD2 identical over 8 bases. CDR1 and CDR2 (germline): SNHLY, FYNNEI. The CDR3 runs 15 residues. The V and J ends lost 7 bases and 2 bases, in that order; junction bases with no gene match: 7. CDR3 region: CASKKTGGPYNEQFF. The CDR3 DNA sequence: TGTGCCAGCAAGAAAACGGGAGGGCCCTACAATGAGCAGTTCTTC.

Points on this clonotype: At one end, the junction sequence differs from germline, possibly due to a read error. CDR3: CASATGFFLLF. The CDR3 DNA sequence: TGTGCCAGCGCAACAGGGTTCTTTCTTCTCTTT. The chain has TRBV18 and TRBJ1-1, with D maybe TRBD1 (6 bases). The CDR3 consists of 11 residues. CDR1 and CDR2 (germline): KGHSH, LQKENI. Looking up the rest from reference TRBV18 and TRBJ1-1 gives the full variable domain: NAGVMQNPRHLVRRRGQEARLRCSPMKGHSHVYWYRQLPEEGLKFMVYLQKENIIDESGMPKERFSAEFPKEGPSILRIQQVVRGDSAAYFCASATGFFLLFGQGTRLTVV.

The chain joins TRBV7-9 to TRBJ1-5; D perhaps matches TRBD1 (5 bases). V was clipped by 1 base and J by 3 bases, with 10 bases between them. Germline values: CDR1 SEHNR, CDR2 FQNEAQ (reference sequence). The CDR3 spans 15 residues. The CDR3 DNA is TGTGCCAGCAGCTTAGGGGGGAACCCCAATCAGCCCCAGCATTTT. It encodes CASSLGGNPNQPQHF.

This clonotype was recorded a few times. The rearrangement uses TRBV6-2 or TRBV6-3 and TRBJ2-3; TRBD2 matches at 8 bases. Per the germline V gene, CDR1 is MNHEY and CDR2 is SVGEGT. This CDR3 comprises 18 residues. The V and J ends lost 0 bases and 6 bases, in that order; junction bases with no gene match: 14. Here the CDR3 DNA reads TGTGCCAGCAGTTACTCCCTTAGAGCGGGAGTTATCTCTGATACGCAGTATTTT. It yields the protein CASSYSLRAGVISDTQYF.

This clonotype was counted many times. The chain is built from TRBV18 and TRBJ2-3, with a possible D match to TRBD1 (6 bases). The CDR3 is 14 residues long. V was trimmed by 6 bases and J by 1 base, leaving 11 bases between them. Germline-derived CDR1 and CDR2 are KGHSH and LQKENI. The CDR3 DNA follows: TGTGCCAGCTCCCCAGGGGTGCGCACAGATACGCAGTATTTT. Translation: CASSPGVRTDTQYF.

J is TRBJ1-6 and V is TRBV5-1; TRBD1 matches 7 bases. CDR1 is SGHRS, CDR2 YFSETQ, per germline. The CDR3 is 14 amino acids. The V segment lost 4 bases and the J segment 5 bases; nucleotides outside the gene matches: 3. The CDR3 sequence is CASSATGNNSPLHF. In DNA form, the CDR3 reads TGCGCCAGCAGCGCGACAGGGAATAATTCACCCCTCCACTTT. The full variable domain, with the rest looked up from reference TRBV5-1 and TRBJ1-6, is KAGVTQTPRYLIKTRGQQVTLSCSPISGHRSVSWYQQTPGQGLQFLFEYFSETQRNKGNFPGRFSGRQFSNSRSEMNVSTLELGDSALYLCASSATGNNSPLHFGNGTRLTVT.

In this sample, this clonotype turned up a few times. V usage is TRBV6-1 and J usage is TRBJ1-5; TRBD1 matches 7 bases. Trimming at V came to 8 bases and at J to 5 bases, leaving 9 bases not matched to a gene. This CDR3 has 14 amino acids. Germline lookup yields CDR1 MNHNS and CDR2 SASEGT. The CDR3 spells CASLMAGGHQPQHF. The CDR3 DNA reads TGTGCCAGCCTCATGGCAGGGGGACATCAGCCCCAGCATTTT.

This clonotype occurred a few times. The chain carries TRBV6-6 and TRBJ2-6; 10 nucleotides agree with TRBD1. V shed 2 bases, J shed 5 bases, and the junction held 9 bases outside the gene matches. CDR1 is MNHNY and CDR2 is SVGAGI in the germline V gene (reference sequence). This CDR3 has 18 residues. The CDR3 is CASSYPFRDRGRANVLTF. The CDR3 region has the DNA TGTGCCAGCAGTTACCCCTTCCGGGACAGGGGACGGGCCAACGTCCTGACTTTC.

The CDR3 sequence: CASSQGAGAGNTIYF. The CDR3 nucleotides are TGTGCCAGCAGCCAAGGTGCAGGGGCTGGAAACACCATATATTTT. The gene calls are TRBV3-1 and TRBJ1-3; TRBD1 might be the D (6 bases). CDR3 length equals 15 residues. Germline assignment: CDR1 LGHDT and CDR2 YNNKEL (reference sequence). The ends were cut back, 1 base at V and 2 bases at J, with 9 bases in the middle.

The rearrangement uses TRBV5-6 and TRBJ1-2; 7 nucleotides match TRBD1. Germline assignment: CDR1 SGHDT and CDR2 YYEEEE. Unmatched junction bases numbered 5, after V lost 4 bases and J lost 5 bases. This CDR3 contains 13 residues. CDR3 sequence (DNA): TGTGCCAGCAGCAGATCGACAGGGTATGGCTACACCTTC. This encodes CASSRSTGYGYTF.

This clonotype was seen a few times. The chain links TRBV18 to TRBJ2-2; D possibly matches TRBD1 or TRBD2 (5 bases each). Trimming pared 3 bases from V and 3 bases from J, leaving 8 bases between. Germline CDR1 KGHSH, CDR2 LQKENI. The CDR3 extends over 14 amino acids. CDR3 sequence (DNA): TGTGCCAGCTCACCGTCGGGACACACCGGGGAGCTGTTTTTT. Residues: CASSPSGHTGELFF.

Ten or more counts support this clonotype. At one of its ends the junction is not consistent with the germline gene, which may arise from a read error. V is TRBV2 and J is TRBJ2-1; unclear D gene. CDR1 and CDR2 from the germline V gene are SNHLY and FYNNEI. The CDR3 loop spans 12 amino acids. The CDR3 here is CASSPDYNEQFF. CDR3 in DNA: TGCGCCAGCAGCCCGGACTACAATGAGCAGTTCTTC.

This clonotype was counted many times. The chain carries TRBV20-1 and TRBJ1-1, with TRBD1 identical over 7 bases. Germline CDR1 DFQATT, CDR2 SNEGSKA (reference sequence). This CDR3 comprises 12 residues. CDR3 DNA: TGCAGCACGACCTACAGGGGAAAGGGGGCTTTCTTT. Translation gives CSTTYRGKGAFF.

This clonotype came up many times. The gene calls are TRBV6-1 and TRBJ1-4; 7 positions match TRBD1. The CDR3 is 16 residues long. The V and J ends lost 3 bases and 6 bases, in that order; junction bases with no gene match: 10. Germline V CDR1 and CDR2: MNHNS, SASEGT. CDR3 in DNA: TGTGCCAGCAGTGAGTACAGGGGAACAACGGATGAAAAACTGTTTTTT. Its protein is CASSEYRGTTDEKLFF.

At least ten counts were recorded for this clonotype. The chain is built from TRBV11-1 and TRBJ2-7; 8 nucleotides align to TRBD1. Looked up from germline, CDR1 is SGHAT and CDR2 is FQDESV (reference sequence). V gave up 4 bases and J gave up 3 bases; unmatched junction bases: 5. This CDR3 is 14 amino acids long. CDR3 nucleotides: TGTGCCAGCAGCTCGGACAGGGTTTACTACGAGCAGTACTTC. It yields the protein CASSSDRVYYEQYF. Looking up the rest from reference TRBV11-1 and TRBJ2-7 gives the full variable domain: EAEVAQSPRYKITEKSQAVAFWCDPISGHATLYWYRQILGQGPELLVQFQDESVVDDSQLPKDRFSAERLKGVDSTLKIQPAELGDSAMYLCASSSDRVYYEQYFGPGTRLTVT.

This clonotype was seen many times. In DNA form, the CDR3 reads TGTGCCTGGACGGCTCCCGAGCGGGACGAGCAGTTCTTC. It encodes CAWTAPERDEQFF. The J gene is TRBJ2-1, the V gene TRBV30, with TRBD2 matching over 7 bases. With 4 bases clipped from V and 10 bases from J, the junction kept 10 bases outside the gene matches. CDR1 GTSNPN and CDR2 SVGIG come from the germline V gene (reference sequence). The CDR3 is 13 residues long.

This clonotype was seen at least ten times. J is TRBJ2-1 and V is TRBV2; the D gene could be TRBD1 or TRBD2 (5 bases each). This CDR3 region has 12 residues. From germline, CDR1 is SNHLY and CDR2 FYNNEI. The V gene lost 7 bases and the J gene lost 13 bases, with 17 bases spanning the gap. As DNA, the CDR3 is TGTGCCAGCACCTCCTTGGGGGATATTCAGTTCTTC. This sequence encodes CASTSLGDIQFF.

The chain employs TRBV10-3 and TRBJ1-1; D gene ambiguous. This CDR3 is built from 13 residues. V was shortened by 6 bases and J by 1 base, with 9 bases between the two germline ends. Germline V gives CDR1 ENHRY, CDR2 SYGVKD. The CDR3 is CAIRALGNTEAFF. The CDR3, as DNA: TGTGCCATCAGAGCTCTCGGGAACACTGAAGCTTTCTTT.

This clonotype came up a few times. CDR3 residues: CASSPGTTHGYTF. Written as DNA, the CDR3 is TGTGCCAGCTCACCCGGGACAACCCATGGCTACACCTTC. V usage is TRBV18 and J usage is TRBJ1-2; D is perhaps TRBD1 (6 bases). Germline V gives CDR1 KGHSH, CDR2 LQKENI. This CDR3 comprises 13 residues. With 3 bases removed from V and 6 bases from J, the gap between germline ends came to 11 bases.

There are a few counts of this clonotype. This could be a read error, since a much larger clone is one nucleotide away. V and J are TRBV20-1 and TRBJ2-5; 12 nucleotides agree with TRBD2. The CDR3 has 18 amino acids. With V trimmed by 1 base and J by 1 base, 10 bases remained unmatched. Germline V gene lookup returns CDR1 DFQATT and CDR2 SNEGSKA (reference sequence). The DNA of the CDR3 is TGCAGTGCTAGAGGTCTAGCGGGAGGGCCGCACCGCCAAGAGACCCAGTACTTC. Translating it yields CSARGLAGGPHRQETQYF.